This TCR beta chain was captured by sequencing in a study of cytomegalovirus exposure and HLA in healthy donors listed by TCRdb under 2017. In the study overall: An earlier analysis of several hundred of the donors reported around 280 Gb of sequence data and roughly 120 million unique TCR beta sequences obtained from about 200 million T cells. Among roughly 400 genotyped donors of the cohort, an average of about 240,000 unique TCR beta nucleotide sequences were sequenced per donor, about a sixth of them non-productive. All discovery cohort repertoires had been generated using a single sequencing platform. Rather than drawing on any new phenotypic data, the later analysis identified candidate immune exposures from TCR beta sequences and the way those sequences occurred across donors. To predict cytomegalovirus infection status, the study combined high-throughput TCR immunosequencing, statistical association of individual TCRs with disease status, and machine learning. Genome-wide SNP genotypes for about three fifths of the roughly 670 donors were used in a later genetic analysis, which treated that subset as a discovery cohort. An earlier analysis of a few hundred of the donors applied high-throughput TCR beta sequencing to assess whether each TCR beta V gene segment acted as functional or pseudogenic. Typing coverage differed by locus: A, B, C, DRB1 and DQB1 were typed in roughly 629-630 donors, DQA1 in roughly 510, DPA1 in 600 to 610, and DPB1 in approximately 450. The genetic ancestry cluster associated with self-reported Caucasian donors included over 65% of the roughly 400 genotyped donors. The study aimed to test whether signatures of past pathogen exposure could be identified by cataloging public T cell receptors. In addition to the first cohort of several hundred subjects, a separate validation cohort of approximately 130 different subjects was used. To study patterns of TCR occurrence, a later analysis re-analyzed previously published TCR beta repertoires from 700 or so donors and added high-resolution HLA genotyping. Donor age, sex, ethnicity and CMV serostatus were collected together with the repertoire data. Four to six DR-DQ haplotypes were handled as single units for association and clustering, since linkage in the cohort was strong. Class I and class II HLA loci were covered by the typing at four-digit resolution. Roughly 320 gigabases of sequencing data and roughly 81 million unique TCR sequences made up an early release that covered around 640 HLA-typed donors. The T cell repertoires of around 730 subjects were profiled by immunosequencing and related to cytomegalovirus serostatus. Overall study results and their limits: Three of the identified cytomegalovirus-associated TCR beta chains were confirmed in vitro to be specific for cytomegalovirus antigens. In a later analysis, TCR association rates were found to vary across HLA loci, with the most associated TCRs seen for DRB1 alleles and the fewest for HLA-C alleles. A later analysis reported that several top co-occurrence clusters appeared linked to parvovirus B19, influenza, CMV and Epstein-Barr virus. Because HLA typing was missing for some donors at each locus, association tests included only the typed subset. CMV serostatus was the only immune exposure information available for the cohort. According to a later analysis, most CMV-associated TCR beta chains appeared to be HLA-restricted, and the HLA associations seemed to be driven largely by CMV exposure. An earlier analysis of several hundred of the donors showed that most TCR beta V segments appeared in productive rearrangements either about 87% or about 30% of the time, which broadly matched IMGT annotations. The earlier analysis of some 560 of the donors excluded roughly 17 rarely observed V segments, including chromosome 9 orphons, because counts were too low. The cohort was sequenced for TCR beta chains only, and without alpha or paired-chain data the features that could be detected were limited. The classifier was reported to diagnose cytomegalovirus status with high specificity and sensitivity in both the original cohort and the validation cohort. An association between a missense DCLRE1C variant and V-gene and J-gene trimming of TCR beta chains was found in a later genetic analysis and replicated in an independent cohort. The sequencing pipeline was judged likely to have produced a cluster of highly shared sequence variants as a technical artifact. A later genetic analysis reported fewer N-insertions in productive TCRs among donors in an Asian-associated ancestry cluster than the roughly 700-donor mean. A total of 150 to 200 TCR beta chains were listed by the study as associated with cytomegalovirus. The 87-base-pair reads could not distinguish some IMGT-functional V segments, including TRBV6-2 and TRBV6-3, so those segments were excluded. Linkage disequilibrium might explain the correlated functional status among segregating V segments, but an unknown experimental factor could not be excluded. A further reported finding was that TCR beta sequences accurately predicted the HLA-A and HLA-B alleles for most subjects in the first cohort. In a later analysis, HLA-associated TCR beta chains were found to be more clonally expanded and to have lower generation probabilities than equally common non-associated chains. In a later analysis, 15,000 to 20,000 TCR beta sequences were associated with specific HLA alleles at a false discovery rate of 0.05. Most TCR sequences were observed very rarely across donors, whereas some public TCRs were present in many individuals. According to the authors, the approach could potentially be generalized to other disease states and immunological phenotypes. When HLA alleles, especially DR and DQ, strongly co-occurred, attributing TCR associations to individual alleles was difficult. Sequencing depth was assumed to be roughly uniform across donors in the presence/absence analyses, though that assumption may not hold.

In the case of this clone: No cognate antigen has been identified for it. Base qualities are not recorded, but no much larger clone differs from it by a single base.

Library preparation used the immunoSEQ multiplex PCR assay. For the multiplex PCR, a mixture combining 60 forward primers for TCR Vbeta segments and 13 reverse primers for TCR Jbeta segments was used. Amplification of the CDR3 region of rearranged TCR beta genes was performed with a multiplex PCR assay on genomic DNA. On the Illumina HiSeq System, the amplified TCR beta libraries were sequenced as 87-base-pair reads. Regarding the original processing steps: A later analysis counted about 76 million unique TCR beta chains across the 640 or so repertoires, and approximately 11 million of these chains were shared by at least two donors. Raw reads were error-corrected and collapsed into unique sequences by a nearest-neighbor algorithm in which closely related sequences were merged to remove PCR and sequencing errors. Alignment of CDR3 sequences to IMGT reference sequences was used to assign V, D and J gene segments. Each retained sequence needed at least a six-nucleotide match to both a V gene segment and a J gene segment. A rearrangement counted as productive if the CDR3 had no stop codons and remained in frame with V and J, and every other rearrangement counted as non-productive. CDR3 was defined according to IMGT convention as the region running from the second conserved V-encoded cysteine to the conserved J-encoded phenylalanine. The earlier analysis of about 560 of the donors excluded any sequence lacking an unambiguous match to a single V gene segment. In an earlier analysis of a few hundred of the donors, a V segment was called functional when productive rearrangements were above 56.7%, and segregating when the standard deviation between donors exceeded 5%. To diagnose cytomegalovirus status from the catalog of TCR beta chain sequences, a statistical classification framework was built. In a later analysis, TCR nucleotide sequences were compared against IMGT/GENE-DB human TR gene sequences so that V and J genes could be assigned. In a later analysis, CDR3 sequences and most-parsimonious VDJ recombination scenarios were assigned using the TCRdist pipeline. A later analysis defined each TCR beta chain by its CDR3 amino acid sequence plus V-gene family, and excluded reads lacking a unique V-gene family. To address suspected cross-contamination and a sequencing artifact, a later analysis removed under 600 highly shared, low-generation-probability nucleotide sequences. For each public chain, a later analysis derived a clonal expansion index from normalized ranks of inferred template counts within each repertoire. In a later analysis, generation probabilities were computed using a VDJ recombination model fitted to out-of-frame rearrangements, and the results were checked against IGoR. In a later analysis, hypergeometric tests were used to score TCR-TCR, TCR-HLA and TCR-CMV co-occurrence, with a repertoire-size bias correction applied to TCR pairs. In a later analysis, false discovery rates were estimated by permuting HLA or CMV assignments 20 times. In a later analysis, co-occurring TCRs were grouped using DBSCAN, and TCRdist sequence similarity was added for clustering within HLA-allele-positive subsets. Co-occurrence clustering excluded repertoires with fewer than 30,000 or more than 120,000 public chains, plus five with anomalous nucleotide sharing. Entries here come from immuneACCESS through TCRdb and include only in-frame sequences with V and J called. Some clones fail to appear in such tables; in the studies checked, an unresolved V gene covers under half of the shortfall, and the cause of the remainder is unknown. The D gene and trimming were derived from the DNA, and the V and J assignments and clone size from that table. Counted in this sample were 150,000 to 200,000 clones; around nine tenths of them appeared once. 1.5% to 2% of the sample is in the top ten clones.

Via the germline V gene, CDR1 is MNHEY and CDR2 SVGAGI. Trimming removed 6 bases from V and 7 bases from J; the gene matches leave 8 bases unexplained. The CDR3 measures 13 amino acids from cysteine to phenylalanine. The DNA shown is the 39-base CDR3, in frame from base 1. The cohort consisted of some 730 healthy bone marrow donors. At the time of sampling, all cohort members were nominally healthy, though unrecorded immune exposures were likely present. The donor tested CMV seronegative, placing the donor among the 350 or so seronegative members of the cohort. A peripheral blood sample was collected from each donor, and TCR beta sequencing was performed on peripheral blood mononuclear cells. Genomic DNA was extracted from the blood cell samples with the Qiagen DNeasy Blood Extraction Kit.

Rearrangement joined TRBV6-5 to TRBJ1-1; 7 bases in the junction line up with TRBD1. Sequencing was carried out using PBMCs. The receptor was isolated from a woman between 18 and 30 years old in good health and CMV-seronegative. The nucleotide sequence reads TGTGCCAGCAGACGACAGGGAGCGGTTGAAGCTTTCTTT. The resulting protein is CASRRQGAVEAFF.